The entry below describes one T cell receptor beta chain. This clonotype is medium-sized (0.01 to 0.1%). Its specific antigen is unknown. Nothing much larger sits one base from this clone, and base qualities are not available. The germline V gene specifies SGHVS as CDR1 and FQNEAQ as CDR2. Spanning cysteine to phenylalanine, the CDR3 consists of 12 amino acids. Just CDR3 DNA is preserved here, 36 bases in frame from base 1. V drops 2 bases and J drops 4 bases, leaving 5 bases in between. Libraries were constructed by PCR. TCR sequencing of DNA from cultured CD4+ T cells used the Oncomine TCR Beta short-read assay at the Johns Hopkins FTIC core. The QIAamp micro DNA kit was used to extract genomic DNA from the cultured CD4+ T cells. Oncomine TCR Beta libraries made from cultured CD4+ T cells were pooled using unique dual indexes and sequenced on an Illumina iSeq 100. Per the authors' processing: Non-productive sequences were removed, and CDR3s not starting with C, not ending with F or W, or shorter than 7 amino acids were discarded. Antigen-specific clonotypes were identified using the MANAFEST web application through comparison of peptide-stimulated wells with reference and other culture wells. An FDR below 0.05, an odds ratio above 5, and a productive frequency above 0.1% in at least two of three replicate wells were required for clones to be considered positive. A clonotype was classed as cross-reactive if the clonotype showed significant expansion both in SARS-CoV-2 spike wells and in at least one common cold coronavirus spike condition. Levenshtein distances (stringdist) and unrooted phylogenetic trees (ape) in R version 3.6.1 were used to assess CDR3 homology. Using fastp at Q25 and MiXCR, TCRdb reprocessed the public reads and kept productive beta chains. Each entry is one CDR3 protein sequence, shown with its most common DNA and genes. The V and J calls shown here were made by TCRdb, not taken from the authors' results. The sample table records just under 10,000 distinct CDR3 sequences; about 35% of these occur just once. The ten biggest clones cover 6.5% to 9% of the sample.

These data come from a study of vaccination and CD4 T cells after COVID-19 (dated by TCRdb to between 2022 and 2023). Looking at the study overall: The convalescent cohort included six males and four females, with two Hispanic individuals, seven Caucasians, two Asians and one multiracial person. Participants got two doses of the Pfizer-BioNTech BNT162b2 vaccine (n=8) or two doses of the Moderna mRNA-1273 vaccine (n=2). Post-COVID blood samples from convalescent patients were collected a median of around 100 days after diagnosis, with a range of roughly 35 to 180 days. Post-vaccine blood samples were taken a median of approximately 76 days after the second vaccine dose, with a range of 14 to 241 days. Overlapping spike peptide pools from SARS-CoV-2 and from the common cold coronaviruses HCoV-NL63, HCoV-OC43 and HCoV-229E were used as culture stimuli. Control cultures received a CEFX viral epitope pool as the positive control, an HIV-1 Nef peptide pool as the negative control, or no peptide. In over 8 COVID-19 convalescent patients and several infection-naive healthy vaccine recipients, the spike-specific CD4+ TCR repertoire before mRNA vaccination was compared with the repertoire after mRNA vaccination. An earlier paper using these donors assessed, at the TCR clonotype level, memory CD4+ T cell crossreactivity between SARS-CoV-2 and common cold coronavirus spike proteins.

The treatment or condition label on this specimen signifies: roughly 10-day PBMC culture with coronavirus spike peptide pools or control peptides (ViraFEST assay). CD4+ T cells from unexposed donors were collected before the COVID-19 pandemic (2011-2018). The study used the ViraFEST assay, which expanded antigen-specific T cells with peptide pools and then identified expanded clonotypes by TCR sequencing. PBMCs were cultured at roughly 1.8 million per well in IMDM supplemented with approximately 5% human AB serum and 8.5 to 10 IU/ml IL-2, with about 11 ug/ml peptide pools added. Half of the culture medium was replaced with fresh IL-2-containing medium on days 3 and 7. CD4+ T cells were isolated after roughly 10 days of culture through negative selection using the EasySep CD4+ T cell isolation kit. As cell number allowed, CD4+ T cells from unexposed donors were tested for reactivity to SARS-CoV-2 S and N and to four common cold coronavirus spike pools. Ficoll-Paque Plus gradient centrifugation was used to isolate PBMCs from whole blood, and the isolated PBMCs were then either used fresh or cryopreserved at -140C. In general, triplicate wells were set up for every culture condition. Leukapheresis product for the unexposed donors was bought commercially.

Summary of the overall study and its limitations: Of the vaccine-specific clones found in convalescent patients, nearly all (304 of 307) were mono-reactive for SARS-CoV-2 spike instead of being cross-reactive with common cold coronaviruses. Relatively few convalescent patients were included in the study, and early timepoints after natural infection were not analyzed. In convalescent patients, a median around 83% of post-vaccine SARS-CoV-2-reactive clones were detected only after vaccination, and vaccine-specific priming was suggested by this finding. The median count of SARS-CoV-2-reactive clonotypes went up from 20 to 25 after infection to about 41 after vaccination, although the change was not significant.

The source is a human donor in good health. What was sequenced was CD4+ T cells from blood, cultured in vitro. Recombination connected TRBV7-8 to TRBJ1-2; the D gene is unclear. For the CDR3, the sequence is CASSLRSYGYTF. The DNA sequence follows: TGTGCCAGCAGCTTAAGGAGCTATGGCTACACCTTC. This CDR3, with the reference TRBV7-8 and TRBJ1-2 proteins standing in past its ends, gives the full variable domain GAGVSQSPRYKVAKRGQDVALRCDPISGHVSLFWYQQALGQGPEFLTYFQNEAQLDKSGLPSDRFFAERPEGSVSTLKIQRTQQEDSAVYLCASSLRSYGYTFGSGTRLTVV.